These T cell receptor beta chains were read from a single sample in a study of control samples from healthy donors and cancer patients. Measured with immunoSEQ multiplex PCR; TCRdb has only the in-frame clones, and not every one. Among about 36,000 clones listed, approximately 93% were seen once. The material sequenced was PBMCs. The receptors here all came from a man in his forties or fifties with colorectal cancer. Each CDR3 is given with its conserved first and last residue. D genes are given only for firm matches. The listing skips clone size in some rows; elsewhere it reads once, few, many or a size class.

>TRBV7-9|TRBJ2-3|TRBD2|-
TGTGCCAGCAGCTCCGGGACTAGCGGGGGACCCCTCAGCACAGATACGCAGTATTTT
CASSSGTSGGPLSTDTQYF
>TRBV6-4|TRBJ1-1|-|-
TGTGCCAGCAGTGCTTCCAGGAACACTGAAGCTTTCTTT
CASSASRNTEAFF
>TRBV7-9|TRBJ1-2|-|-
TGTGCCAGCAGCACCGGGACAAACTATGGCTACACCTTC
CASSTGTNYGYTF
>TRBV9|TRBJ2-6|TRBD2|-
TGTGCCAGCAGCCCGGGGTTGCGGGGGATCTCTGGGGCCAACGTCCTGACTTTC
CASSPGLRGISGANVLTF
>TRBV4-1|TRBJ1-1|-|-
TGCGCCAGCAGCCAAGCATCGATGCCGCGGACTGAAGCTTTCTTT
CASSQASMPRTEAFF
>TRBV5-4|TRBJ2-7|-|-
TGTGCCAGCAGCCTGCCGGACATCTACGAGCAGTACTTC
CASSLPDIYEQYF
>TRBV13|TRBJ2-6|-|-
TGTGCCGGCAGCTTAGAGAAGGGCTTGAGCGGGGCCAACGTCCTGACTTTC
CAGSLEKGLSGANVLTF
>TRBV13|TRBJ2-3|TRBD2|-
TGTGCCAGCAGCTTGAACGGGGGGGGCACAGATACGCAGTATTTT
CASSLNGGGTDTQYF
>TRBV7-2|TRBJ2-4|-|-
TGTGCCAGCAGCTTAGCGATGGGGGGTACGGCCAAAAACATTCAGTACTTC
CASSLAMGGTAKNIQYF
>TRBV19|TRBJ2-2|-|few
TGTGCCAGTAGTTACGGGGGTAAGCCGGAGCTGTTTTTT
CASSYGGKPELFF
>TRBV30|TRBJ1-2|-|-
TGTGCCTCGAGAGCGTGGGGCGGGGATGGCTACACCTTC
CASRAWGGDGYTF
>TRBV11-3|TRBJ2-3|TRBD2|-
TGTGCCAGCAACCAACAGAGCGGGGGTGGCACAGATACGCAGTATTTT
CASNQQSGGGTDTQYF